Following are 18 T cell receptor beta chains from one sample sequenced in a study of OX40 agonist ivuxolimab in advanced cancers. Sequencing was performed with immunoSEQ multiplex PCR; in TCRdb, only in-frame clones are kept and a portion is missing. Seen here are tens of thousands of clones, more than 80% observed once, and the top ten hold roughly 9.8%. This specimen was CD4+ or CD8+ T cells sorted from blood, taken in a trial of the OX40 agonist ivuxolimab. These receptors were collected from an adult with an advanced solid tumor such as melanoma, head and neck, liver or kidney cancer.

The chain has TRBV11-3 and TRBJ2-7, with unresolved D. With 3 bases removed from V and 3 bases from J, the gap between germline ends came to 9 bases. Germline V CDR1 and CDR2: SGHNT, YENEEA. This CDR3 is built from 13 residues. The CDR3 spells CASSFSSGYEQYF. The DNA for the CDR3 is TGTGCCAGCAGCTTCTCCTCGGGCTACGAGCAGTACTTC.

CDR3 loop: CASSFGPGQGSYEQYF. The CDR3 DNA follows: TGCGCCAGCAGCTTCGGTCCGGGACAGGGTTCCTACGAGCAGTACTTC. V gene TRBV5-1 combines with J gene TRBJ2-7, with 9 nucleotides matching TRBD1. V shed 2 bases and J 1 base; nucleotides not matched to a gene: 7. Germline CDR1 is SGHRS and CDR2 is YFSETQ. This CDR3 spans 16 amino acids.

The gene calls are TRBV7-9 and TRBJ1-4; no definite D call. The CDR3 is made up of 12 amino acids. Germline CDR1 reads SEHNR; CDR2 reads FQNEAQ (reference sequence). Trimming took off 5 bases at V and 8 bases at J, with 9 bases between the two ends. CDR3 in DNA: TGTGCCAGCAGCCCACCGGGAGAAAAACTGTTTTTT. It yields the protein CASSPPGEKLFF.

V and J are TRBV29-1 and TRBJ2-7; D is perhaps TRBD2 (5 bases). CDR3 length: 13 amino acids. Trimming pared 5 bases from V and 1 base from J, leaving 12 bases between. Germline CDR1 reads SQVTM; CDR2 reads ANQGSEA. CDR3 sequence reads: CSVPIRGSYEQYF. The DNA for the CDR3 is TGCAGCGTTCCAATCCGGGGTTCCTACGAGCAGTACTTC.

With regard to this clone: Other DNA sequences in this specimen translate into the identical CDR3. V usage is TRBV28 and J usage is TRBJ2-7; D call uncertain. Trimming left V 6 bases short and J 2 bases short, with 5 bases between. The CDR3 extends over 11 amino acids. The V gene's germline CDR1 is MDHEN and CDR2 SYDVKM. CDR3 amino acids: CASSLAYEQYF. CDR3 sequence (DNA): TGTGCCAGCAGCCTAGCCTACGAGCAGTACTTC. Using reference TRBV28 and TRBJ2-7 for the parts outside the CDR3, the full variable domain is DVKVTQSSRYLVKRTGEKVFLECVQDMDHENMFWYRQDPGLGLRLIYFSYDVKMKEKGDIPEGYSVSREKKERFSLILESASTNQTSMYLCASSLAYEQYFGPGTRLTVT.

The sample holds many counts of this clone. This chain links TRBV6-5 with TRBJ1-6, with D hard to call. Germline V CDR1 and CDR2: MNHEY, SVGAGI. Trimming took 4 bases from V and 7 from J, leaving 11 bases between them. The CDR3 length is 14 residues. The CDR3 sequence is CASSLRRGNSPLHF. DNA for the CDR3: TGTGCCAGCAGTTTGCGGAGAGGCAATTCACCCCTCCACTTT.

The gene calls are TRBV5-6 and TRBJ2-7, with no clear D. There are 14 residues in the CDR3. Germline V gene lookup returns CDR1 SGHDT and CDR2 YYEEEE. V lost 0 bases to trimming and J lost 4 bases, with 11 bases between them. CDR3 nucleotides: TGTGCCAGCAGCTTGGACAGTAGTCAATACGAGCAGTACTTC. As protein: CASSLDSSQYEQYF.

This sequence joins TRBV7-9 and TRBJ2-1, with D perhaps matching TRBD1 or TRBD2 (5 bases each). Between the trimmed V and J ends, which lost 5 bases and 6 bases, there was a span of 17 bases. CDR3 length: 15 residues. The germline V gene encodes CDR1 SEHNR and CDR2 FQNEAQ (reference sequence). The CDR3 coding sequence is TGTGCCAGCAGCGCCCGGGACCCACGTCCCAATGAGCAGTTCTTC. Translation gives CASSARDPRPNEQFF.

The table lists this clone with a few counts. The chain links TRBV4-1 to TRBJ1-1; 7 bases are a match to TRBD1. This CDR3 is built from 13 residues. With 6 bases clipped from V and 0 bases from J, the junction kept 1 base outside the gene matches. CDR1 and CDR2 from the germline V gene are MGHRA and YSYEKL. CDR3 loop: CASRDRLNTEAFF. Here the CDR3 DNA reads TGCGCCAGCAGGGACAGGTTGAACACTGAAGCTTTCTTT.

This chain connects TRBV19 to TRBJ1-2; D call uncertain. V lost 3 bases and J 4 bases, leaving 6 bases between the germline ends. The CDR3 spans 12 residues. Per germline, CDR1 LNHDA and CDR2 SQIVND (reference sequence). The CDR3 DNA reads as TGTGCCAGTAGTATCTTGGGCTATGGCTACACCTTC. The encoded protein is CASSILGYGYTF.

CDR3 amino acids: CASSQVPAGDREQYF. The DNA for the CDR3 is TGCGCCAGCAGCCAAGTCCCAGCGGGAGATCGCGAGCAGTACTTC. The chain employs TRBV4-1 and TRBJ2-7; TRBD2 agrees at 8 bases. This CDR3 contains 15 residues. Trimming took 1 base from V and 6 from J; bases not matched to a gene: 8. In germline, CDR1 is MGHRA, CDR2 YSYEKL.

V is TRBV18 and J is TRBJ2-7; 7 nucleotides agree with TRBD2. Germline V CDR1 and CDR2: KGHSH, LQKENI. V dropped 3 bases and J dropped 0; count of bases not matched to a gene: 11. The CDR3 is 17 amino acids. The CDR3 DNA sequence: TGTGCCAGCTCACCCCCGGGCCTAGCGGATGACTCCTACGAGCAGTACTTC. Protein product: CASSPPGLADDSYEQYF.

V gene TRBV10-2 combines with J gene TRBJ1-3, with D perhaps TRBD1 (5 bases). The V end was cut by 1 base, the J end by 8 bases, with 15 bases between. The CDR3 length is 15 residues. The germline gives CDR1 WSHSY, CDR2 SAAADI. This chain's CDR3 is CASSEWSGGGDTIYF. CDR3 DNA: TGCGCCAGCAGTGAGTGGTCCGGGGGTGGGGACACCATATATTTT.

A single count supports this clone. The chain carries TRBV27 and TRBJ2-3, with TRBD2 identical over 8 bases. The V segment lost 1 base and the J segment 4 bases; nucleotides outside the gene matches: 7. Germline values: CDR1 MNHEY, CDR2 SMNVEV (reference sequence). This CDR3 contains 16 residues. The CDR3 region is CASSLFTGGRADTQYF. CDR3 coding DNA: TGTGCCAGCAGTTTATTTACGGGAGGGAGGGCAGATACGCAGTATTTT.

J is TRBJ1-4 and V is TRBV29-1, with a tentative D call TRBD1 (5 bases). The CDR3 is made up of 14 amino acids. Germline V gene data show CDR1 as SQVTM and CDR2 as ANQGSEA. Trimming cost V 4 bases and J 8 bases, with 17 bases left between them. The CDR3, as DNA: TGCAGCGTTGTGGGGGTAGGAGTAAAGGAAAAACTGTTTTTT. Residues: CSVVGVGVKEKLFF.

This clone was seen once. V and J are TRBV27 and TRBJ2-3; no firm D call. With 2 bases removed from V and 0 bases from J, the gap between germline ends came to 12 bases. In germline, CDR1 is MNHEY, CDR2 SMNVEV (reference sequence). The CDR3 has 16 amino acids. CDR3 residues: CASSLIRSTSTDTQYF. DNA of the CDR3: TGTGCCAGCAGTTTAATCCGGAGCACTAGCACAGATACGCAGTATTTT.

This rearrangement joins TRBV7-6 to TRBJ1-1; D is perhaps TRBD1 (5 bases). The CDR3 contains 12 residues. Germline CDR1 and CDR2: SGHVS and FNYEAQ. V was clipped by 0 bases and J by 11 bases, with 10 bases between them. The chain's CDR3 is CASSLAGEEAFF. For the CDR3, the DNA is TGTGCCAGCAGCTTAGCGGGGGAGGAGGCTTTCTTT.

The chain employs TRBV5-1 and TRBJ1-1, with D hard to call. This CDR3 contains 13 residues. The germline V and J ends were trimmed by 4 bases and 1 base, with 8 bases remaining between them. Per the germline V gene, CDR1 is SGHRS and CDR2 is YFSETQ. DNA for the CDR3: TGCGCCAGCAGCCGCCATGAGAACACTGAAGCTTTCTTT. Translated: CASSRHENTEAFF.